Presented here are 5 T cell receptor beta chains from one specimen sequenced in a study of T cells in tuberculosis. Sequencing used immunoSEQ multiplex PCR; TCRdb keeps in-frame clones, though not all of them. The sample contains 25,000 or so clones, around 91% of which appear only once. The sample consisted of PBMCs. All receptors derive from a donor between 5 and 29 years old with latent tuberculosis or without tuberculosis infection.

In the case of this clone: The sample carries other DNA sequences with the same CDR3. This chain joins TRBV19 and TRBJ1-5; 7 bases are shared with TRBD1. Germline CDR1 reads LNHDA; CDR2 reads SQIVND (reference sequence). Trimming took 3 bases from V and 4 from J; bases not matched to a gene: 9. CDR3 size: 16 residues. CDR3 nucleotides: TGTGCCAGTAGTATCAAGGGGGCAGGAGGAAATCAGCCCCAGCATTTT. Translated: CASSIKGAGGNQPQHF.

This chain uses TRBV27 with TRBJ2-1; TRBD1 matches 7 bases. Per germline, CDR1 MNHEY and CDR2 SMNVEV (reference sequence). V was pared by 8 bases and J by 9 bases, with 13 bases of the junction left unmatched. CDR3 size: 14 residues. CDR3 loop: CASRNRGFGGEQFF. CDR3 bases: TGTGCCAGCCGGAACAGGGGTTTCGGAGGTGAGCAGTTCTTC.

The CDR3 region is CASSQVWAGVFTDTQYF. The DNA for the CDR3 is TGCGCCAGCAGCCAAGTTTGGGCGGGGGTCTTCACAGATACGCAGTATTTT. J is TRBJ2-3 and V is TRBV4-1, with 7 positions matching TRBD2. Germline-derived CDR1 and CDR2 are MGHRA and YSYEKL. The CDR3 loop spans 17 amino acids. The V segment lost 1 base and the J segment 2 bases; nucleotides outside the gene matches: 9.

This clone showed up just once. The CDR3, as DNA: TGTGCCAGCAGTTCCGCTGACAGGGGAGGTCAGCCCCAGCATTTT. Translated: CASSSADRGGQPQHF. The chain couples TRBV28 to TRBJ1-5, with 8 bases matching TRBD1. The CDR3 covers 15 residues. The V gene end was trimmed by 4 bases and the J gene end by 6 bases; junction bases not matched to a gene: 8. The germline gives CDR1 MDHEN, CDR2 SYDVKM.

The chain couples TRBV7-2 to TRBJ2-2, with TRBD2 matching 8 bases. Losses at the gene ends were 4 bases for V and 0 bases for J; bases not matched to a gene: 10. This CDR3 is built from 18 residues. From germline, CDR1 is SGHTA and CDR2 FQGNSA. CDR3 protein: CASSWGRRGGANTGELFF. The CDR3 DNA reads as TGTGCCAGCAGCTGGGGTCGACGGGGGGGTGCGAACACCGGGGAGCTGTTTTTT.